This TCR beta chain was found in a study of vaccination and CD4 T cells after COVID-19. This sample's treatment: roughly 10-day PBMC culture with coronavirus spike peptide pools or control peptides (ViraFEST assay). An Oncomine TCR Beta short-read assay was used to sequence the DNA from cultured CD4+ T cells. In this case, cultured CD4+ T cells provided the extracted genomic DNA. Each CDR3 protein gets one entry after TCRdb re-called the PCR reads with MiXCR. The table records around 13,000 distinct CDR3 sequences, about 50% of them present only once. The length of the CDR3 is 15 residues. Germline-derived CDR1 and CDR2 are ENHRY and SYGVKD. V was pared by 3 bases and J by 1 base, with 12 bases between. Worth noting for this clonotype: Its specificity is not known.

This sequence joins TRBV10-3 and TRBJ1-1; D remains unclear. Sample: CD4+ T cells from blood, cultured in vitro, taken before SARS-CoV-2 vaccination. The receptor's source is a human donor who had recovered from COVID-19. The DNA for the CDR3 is TGTGCCATCAGTGAAAGAAGCGGCCAGAACACTGAAGCTTTCTTT. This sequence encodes CAISERSGQNTEAFF.